These 17 T cell receptor beta chains were sequenced from one sample in a study of T cell responses to AZD1222 COVID-19 vaccine. Here immunoSEQ multiplex PCR was the method, and the copy in TCRdb shows in-frame clones only, minus some. The sample records about 150,000 clones, over 90% being singletons. Sample: peripheral blood, taken on day 0 of AZD1222 vaccination. Receptor source: an adult in good health.

This chain connects TRBV4-3 to TRBJ1-6; unclear D gene. The germline V and J ends were trimmed by 5 bases and 9 bases, with 14 bases remaining between them. Germline CDR1 is LGHNA and CDR2 is YSLEER. The CDR3 spans 14 residues. CDR3 loop: CASSEGPGRSPLHF. The CDR3 coding sequence is TGCGCCAGCAGCGAGGGCCCAGGACGTTCACCCCTCCACTTT.

This clone was observed a handful of times. The rearrangement uses TRBV6-2 or TRBV6-3 and TRBJ2-7; D not certain. This CDR3 is built from 14 residues. CDR1 is MNHEY and CDR2 is SVGEGT in the germline V gene. The V end was cut by 7 bases, the J end by 3 bases, with 16 bases between. The chain's CDR3 is CASTPATDLYEQYF. The DNA of the CDR3 is TGTGCCAGCACCCCCGCCACGGACCTCTACGAGCAGTACTTC.

The chain employs TRBV28 and TRBJ1-4; possibly TRBD1 for D (6 bases). Germline V gene data show CDR1 as MDHEN and CDR2 as SYDVKM. Trimming removed 5 bases from V and 4 bases from J, with 17 bases in between. CDR3 length: 16 amino acids. The CDR3 bases are TGTGCCAGCAGTCCCCACCTCGGACAGTATAATGAAAAACTGTTTTTT. Amino acid sequence: CASSPHLGQYNEKLFF.

V gene TRBV14 combines with J gene TRBJ1-2, with D perhaps matching TRBD1 (5 bases). Looked up from germline, CDR1 is SGHDN and CDR2 is FVKESK. The CDR3 is 15 residues long. The ends were cut back, 4 bases at V and 1 base at J, with 13 bases in the middle. The CDR3 bases are TGTGCCAGCAGCCCCCATCGAGGGGTTAACTATGGCTACACCTTC. This encodes CASSPHRGVNYGYTF.

This clone was picked up one time. The chain joins TRBV28 to TRBJ1-2; D is perhaps TRBD1 (6 bases). The CDR3 is 14 residues long. Trimming stripped 5 bases from V and 3 bases from J, with 13 bases between. Germline-derived CDR1 and CDR2 are MDHEN and SYDVKM. The CDR3, as DNA: TGTGCCAGCAGTCAGGGGAGGGCCCACTATGGCTACACCTTC. It specifies CASSQGRAHYGYTF.

This chain connects TRBV13 to TRBJ2-7; 12 bases map to TRBD1. This CDR3 contains 14 residues. J gave up 5 bases and V 5 bases, and 4 bases lay outside the gene matches. From germline, CDR1 is PRHDT and CDR2 FYEKMQ (reference sequence). The CDR3, as DNA: TGTGCCAGCAGCCCCGGGACAGGGGGCCACGAGCAGTACTTC. Translation: CASSPGTGGHEQYF.

The chain links TRBV5-1 to TRBJ2-5; D is unresolved. V shed 4 bases and J shed 2 bases, with 15 bases lying between them. CDR1 is SGHRS, CDR2 YFSETQ, per germline. The CDR3 is made up of 15 amino acids. In nucleotides, the CDR3 is TGCGCCAGCAGCCAGCGCAGAGCGCAGCAAGAGACCCAGTACTTC. Its translation is CASSQRRAQQETQYF. The whole variable domain, filled in from reference TRBV5-1 and TRBJ2-5, reads KAGVTQTPRYLIKTRGQQVTLSCSPISGHRSVSWYQQTPGQGLQFLFEYFSETQRNKGNFPGRFSGRQFSNSRSEMNVSTLELGDSALYLCASSQRRAQQETQYFGPGTRLLVL.

The genes are TRBV6-5 and TRBJ2-7, with D perhaps given as TRBD1 or TRBD2 (5 bases each). V lost 3 bases, J lost 1 base, and 10 bases lay in between. CDR1 is MNHEY and CDR2 is SVGAGI in the germline V gene. The CDR3 totals 14 residues. The CDR3 sequence is CASSYYGGSYEQYF. The CDR3 DNA is TGTGCCAGCAGTTATTATGGGGGATCCTACGAGCAGTACTTC.

The chain recombines TRBV30 with TRBJ2-7, with a weak D call TRBD1 (6 bases). Trimming removed 3 bases from V and 0 bases from J, with 24 bases in between. This CDR3 spans 18 amino acids. Looked up from germline, CDR1 is GTSNPN and CDR2 is SVGIG (reference sequence). As DNA, the CDR3 is TGTGCCTGGAGCTTCCCGAAGGCTTACAGGGAAGGCTCCTACGAGCAGTACTTC. Protein product: CAWSFPKAYREGSYEQYF.

J is TRBJ2-1 and V is TRBV19, with D possibly TRBD2 on 6 matching bases. The V end was cut by 7 bases, the J end by 3 bases, with 22 bases between. Germline V gene lookup returns CDR1 LNHDA and CDR2 SQIVND (reference sequence). The CDR3 totals 17 residues. The CDR3 sequence is CASTPPEPGLHYNEQFF. The CDR3 region has the DNA TGTGCCAGTACCCCACCGGAACCGGGACTGCACTACAATGAGCAGTTCTTC.

This clone has only one observation. V and J are TRBV5-6 and TRBJ1-2, with TRBD1 matching over 9 bases. V was pared by 4 bases and J by 7 bases, with 8 bases of the junction left unmatched. Germline CDR1 is SGHDT and CDR2 is YYEEEE. The CDR3 consists of 14 residues. The CDR3 region has the DNA TGTGCCAGCAGCCTACCGGGACAGGGTTTTGGCTACACCTTC. Translation gives CASSLPGQGFGYTF.

This clone was seen a single time. This sequence joins TRBV5-1 and TRBJ1-3; D ambiguous. There are 14 residues in the CDR3. Trimming removed 0 bases at V and 11 bases at J, with 15 bases between. The germline gives CDR1 SGHRS, CDR2 YFSETQ. For the CDR3, the DNA is TGCGCCAGCAGCTTGGCCTCGGGTGAAGGGTCCATATATTTT. Residues: CASSLASGEGSIYF.

The count of this clone is one. The J gene is TRBJ2-1, the V gene TRBV18; 16 bases are a match to TRBD2. Germline V lookup: CDR1 KGHSH, CDR2 LQKENI. V lost 4 bases to trimming and J lost 10 bases; unmatched junction nucleotides: 7. The CDR3 consists of 16 residues. The CDR3 region has the DNA TGTGCCAGCTCACTCCTAGGGACTAGCGGGGGGGCCGAGCAGTTCTTC. This encodes CASSLLGTSGGAEQFF.

The CDR3 DNA is TGTGCCAGCAGCTTATTTCTGGGACAGGGACATCAGCCCCAGCATTTT. Translation gives CASSLFLGQGHQPQHF. This chain connects TRBV7-9 to TRBJ1-5; TRBD1 matches 9 bases. V lost 2 bases and J lost 5; bases outside the gene matches: 7. The CDR3 length is 16 residues. Germline assignment: CDR1 SEHNR and CDR2 FQNEAQ (reference sequence).

The chain joins TRBV7-9 to TRBJ2-7, with 7 bases aligning to TRBD1. Losses at the gene ends were 5 bases for V and 0 bases for J; bases not matched to a gene: 4. CDR1 is SEHNR, CDR2 FQNEAQ, per germline (reference sequence). The length of the CDR3 is 14 residues. Here the CDR3 reads CASSPKGASYEQYF. The CDR3 region has the DNA TGTGCCAGCAGCCCCAAGGGGGCCTCCTACGAGCAGTACTTC.

The rearrangement links TRBV12-3 or TRBV12-4 to TRBJ1-5; D gene unclear. The CDR3 length is 13 residues. Trimming pared 6 bases from V and 4 bases from J, leaving 10 bases between. The CDR3 here is CASSPGLNQPQHF. DNA for the CDR3: TGTGCCAGCAGCCCCGGACTGAATCAGCCCCAGCATTTT.

The chain employs TRBV20-1 and TRBJ2-7, with D unclear. Germline values: CDR1 DFQATT, CDR2 SNEGSKA (reference sequence). The CDR3 has 10 residues. CDR3 in DNA: TGCAGCATCCTTGCCGACGAGCAGTACTTC. Protein sequence: CSILADEQYF.